Below, 16 T cell receptor beta chains from the same sample are listed, as sequenced in a study of molecular identifiers for immune sequencing clone quantification (dated 2018 in TCRdb). The method was PCR. Data came from a NextSeq 500. The raw public data were reprocessed by TCRdb itself: fastp quality trimming at Q25, MiXCR clonotype calling, in-frame beta chains only. Each record represents a unique CDR3 protein, reported with the most common genes and DNA among its rows. Within this sample are around 460,000 distinct CDR3 sequences, with 25% of them counted one time only. The top ten constitute around 0.78% of the sample. Sequenced material: naive CD8+ T cells from blood, with Jurkat cell RNA spiked in. The cell subset or site label corresponds to: FACS-sorted CD8+CD4-CCR7+CD45RA+ naive T cells. These receptors were collected from a human donor in good health. Some libraries in this study had Jurkat cell RNA spiked in.

The chain is built from TRBV6-5 and TRBJ2-7; possible D gene TRBD2, 5 bases. The length of the CDR3 is 13 residues. Trimming removed 9 bases from V and 0 bases from J, with 12 bases in between. Germline CDR1 reads MNHEY; CDR2 reads SVGAGI. The CDR3 loop reads CASKSGNSYEQYF. DNA of the CDR3: TGTGCCAGTAAGTCGGGAAACTCCTACGAGCAGTACTTC.

V is TRBV20-1 and J is TRBJ2-7; D unresolved. The germline V and J ends were trimmed by 4 bases and 11 bases, with 18 bases remaining between them. Germline V gene data show CDR1 as DFQATT and CDR2 as SNEGSKA (reference sequence). The CDR3 extends over 12 amino acids. CDR3: CSAKFADPTEYF. CDR3 sequence (DNA): TGCAGTGCTAAATTTGCGGACCCGACGGAGTACTTC.

The gene calls are TRBV25-1 and TRBJ2-7; D may be TRBD1 or TRBD2 (5 bases each). Germline CDR1 reads MGHDK; CDR2 reads SYGVNS. CDR3 length equals 15 residues. Trimming took 1 base from V and 6 from J, leaving 16 bases between them. CDR3: CASSEWVDGGREQYF. CDR3 nucleotide sequence: TGTGCCAGCAGTGAATGGGTTGATGGGGGTCGCGAGCAGTACTTC.

The V call is TRBV7-6, the J call TRBJ2-1, with TRBD1 matching over 10 bases. The CDR3 covers 16 residues. CDR1 and CDR2 from the germline V gene are SGHVS and FNYEAQ. V gave up 3 bases and J gave up 5 bases; unmatched junction bases: 7. CDR3 sequence (DNA): TGTGCCAGCAGCTTTGGGGGGACAGGGGTTCACAATGAGCAGTTCTTC. The encoded protein is CASSFGGTGVHNEQFF.

CDR3 coding DNA: TGTGCCGGTAGCGGGATAGGGGAGACCCAGTACTTC. It is translated as CAGSGIGETQYF. V and J are TRBV2 and TRBJ2-5; 8 nucleotides agree with TRBD2. Trimming took 11 bases from V and 5 from J; bases not matched to a gene: 7. CDR3 length equals 12 residues. CDR1 is SNHLY and CDR2 is FYNNEI in the germline V gene.

At least ten counts were recorded for this clonotype. The chain employs TRBV29-1 and TRBJ2-2; the D gene is possibly TRBD1 (5 bases). The ends were cut back, 7 bases at V and 1 base at J, with 16 bases in the middle. The CDR3 sequence is 15 residues long. The germline V gene encodes CDR1 SQVTM and CDR2 ANQGSEA. The DNA for the CDR3 is TGCAGCGCTCAGGGTGGGGCTTTGAACACCGGGGAGCTGTTTTTT. Protein sequence: CSAQGGALNTGELFF.

This clonotype has more than one count but fewer than ten. The V call is TRBV20-1, the J call TRBJ2-2; 12 positions agree with TRBD2. J lost 6 bases, V lost 2 bases, and 4 bases had no gene match. The CDR3 totals 15 residues. Germline CDR1 is DFQATT and CDR2 is SNEGSKA (reference sequence). The CDR3 is CSARTSGGRAGELFF. In nucleotides, the CDR3 is TGCAGTGCTAGAACTAGCGGGGGGCGGGCCGGGGAGCTGTTTTTT.

This clonotype was observed at least ten times. The V call is TRBV7-2, the J call TRBJ2-7, with a tentative D call TRBD2 (7 bases). Germline CDR1 reads SGHTA; CDR2 reads FQGNSA. The CDR3 sequence is 16 residues long. The V end was cut by 1 base, the J end by 4 bases, with 17 bases between. The CDR3 spells CASSLEGGVVRYEQYF. The CDR3 DNA reads as TGTGCCAGCAGCTTAGAAGGGGGGGTAGTAAGGTACGAGCAGTACTTC.

This clonotype was recorded once. Possible read error: a much larger clone is one base away. The V call is TRBV9, the J call TRBJ2-7, with D possibly being TRBD2 (6 bases). Germline V CDR1 and CDR2: SGDLS, YYNGEE. This CDR3 spans 15 amino acids. CDR3 sequence reads: CAGSPKGLGAYEQYF. The CDR3 region has the DNA TGTGCCGGCAGCCCCAAGGGACTGGGTGCCTACGAGCAGTACTTC. The variable domain in full, with the rest retrieved from reference TRBV9 and TRBJ2-7, is DSGVTQTPKHLITATGQRVTLRCSPRSGDLSVYWYQQSLDQGLQFLIQYYNGEERAKGNILERFSAQQFPDLHSELNLSSLELGDSALYFCAGSPKGLGAYEQYFGPGTRLTVT.

V usage is TRBV19 and J usage is TRBJ2-3, with D uncertain. With 2 bases removed from V and 0 bases from J, the gap between germline ends came to 9 bases. The germline V gene has CDR1 LNHDA and CDR2 SQIVND (reference sequence). CDR3 length: 15 amino acids. CDR3 DNA: TGTGCCAGTAGTATAACAGCCCATAGCACAGATACGCAGTATTTT. Residues: CASSITAHSTDTQYF.

In its sample, this clonotype was seen many times. This chain links TRBV7-2 with TRBJ1-1, with D possibly being TRBD1 (6 bases). The CDR3 is made up of 14 amino acids. Germline lookup yields CDR1 SGHTA and CDR2 FQGNSA. Between the trimmed V and J ends, which lost 4 bases and 2 bases, there was a span of 11 bases. The CDR3 is CASSSPTGNTEAFF. The CDR3 bases are TGTGCCAGCAGCTCACCGACAGGCAACACTGAAGCTTTCTTT.

The sample holds a few counts of this clonotype. This chain connects TRBV29-1 to TRBJ2-2; 9 bases are shared with TRBD2. The J segment lost 7 bases and the V segment lost 1 base, leaving 4 bases of the junction unmatched. The CDR3 totals 14 residues. Germline CDR1 reads SQVTM; CDR2 reads ANQGSEA. CDR3 in amino acids: CSVEGGRVGGELFF. CDR3 DNA sequence: TGCAGCGTTGAAGGCGGGAGGGTTGGCGGGGAGCTGTTTTTT.

The sample holds many counts of this clonotype. The rearrangement links TRBV4-3 to TRBJ1-1; D is ambiguous. This CDR3 has 15 amino acids. V lost 2 bases to trimming and J lost 1 base, with 11 bases between them. Germline CDR1 reads LGHNA; CDR2 reads YSLEER. The CDR3 spells CASSQFPDSNTEAFF. Here the CDR3 DNA reads TGCGCCAGCAGCCAATTTCCGGATTCGAACACTGAAGCTTTCTTT.

Worth noting for this clonotype: A junction boundary mismatches the germline segment, possibly from a read error. The chain is built from TRBV12-3 or TRBV12-4 and TRBJ2-2; tentatively, D is TRBD1 (6 bases). This CDR3 region has 16 residues. CDR3 region: CASSKSRQGFAGEPFF. CDR3 DNA sequence: TGTGCCAGCAGCAAAAGCCGGCAGGGGTTCGCCGGGGAGCCGTTTTTT.

The chain combines TRBV7-2 with TRBJ2-1; no clear D. Per germline, CDR1 SGHTA and CDR2 FQGNSA. This CDR3 is 15 amino acids long. V shed 5 bases and J shed 1 base, with 12 bases lying between them. CDR3 sequence: CASSPPLFSYNEQFF. The CDR3 DNA is TGTGCCAGCAGCCCCCCCCTATTTTCCTACAATGAGCAGTTCTTC. Supplemented by reference TRBV7-2 and TRBJ2-1, the full variable domain reads GAGVSQSPSNKVTEKGKDVELRCDPISGHTALYWYRQSLGQGLEFLIYFQGNSAPDKSGLPSDRFSAERTGGSVSTLTIQRTQQEDSAVYLCASSPPLFSYNEQFFGPGTRLTVL.

With respect to this clonotype: A much larger clone sits a single nucleotide away, making a read error possible. The V and J genes are TRBV20-1 and TRBJ1-1; D is uncertain. Germline CDR1 reads DFQATT; CDR2 reads SNEGSKA (reference sequence). The CDR3 loop spans 13 amino acids. The CDR3 here is CSAAIEIDTETFF. CDR3 coding DNA: TGCAGTGCCGCGATCGAGATTGACACTGAAACTTTCTTT.